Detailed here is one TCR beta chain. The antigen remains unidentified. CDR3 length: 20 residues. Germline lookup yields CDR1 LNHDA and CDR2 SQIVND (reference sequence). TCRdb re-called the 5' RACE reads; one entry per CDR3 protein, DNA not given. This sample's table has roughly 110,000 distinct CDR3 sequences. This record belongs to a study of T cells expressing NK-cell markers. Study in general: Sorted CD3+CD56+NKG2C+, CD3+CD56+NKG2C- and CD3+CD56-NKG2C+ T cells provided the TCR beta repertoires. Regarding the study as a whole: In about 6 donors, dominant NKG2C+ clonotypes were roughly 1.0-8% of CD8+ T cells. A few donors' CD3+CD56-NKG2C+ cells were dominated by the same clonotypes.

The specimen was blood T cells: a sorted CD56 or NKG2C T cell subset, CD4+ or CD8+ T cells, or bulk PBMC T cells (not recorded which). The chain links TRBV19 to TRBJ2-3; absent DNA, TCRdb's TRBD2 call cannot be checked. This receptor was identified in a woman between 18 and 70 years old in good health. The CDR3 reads CASSTLLGLAETKITDTQYF.